The sequence of this T cell receptor beta chain was determined in a study of cytomegalovirus exposure and HLA in healthy donors (dated 2017 in TCRdb). Notes on the research overall: According to an earlier analysis of a few hundred of the donors, about 190 million T cells yielded 100 million or so unique TCR beta sequences and about 300 Gb of sequence data. Roughly 310 gigabases of sequencing data and approximately 80 million unique TCR sequences were included in an early release covering roughly 600 HLA-typed donors. Of the 350 to 400 genotyped donors, approximately 80% fell in the genetic ancestry cluster associated with self-reported Caucasian donors. The study aimed to test whether cataloging public T cell receptors could reveal signatures of past pathogen exposure. The T cell repertoires of 666 subjects were profiled by immunosequencing and related to cytomegalovirus serostatus. Besides the first cohort of roughly 700 subjects, a separate validation cohort made up of about 120 different subjects was used. High-throughput TCR immunosequencing, statistical association of individual TCRs with disease status, and machine learning were combined to predict cytomegalovirus infection status. A later analysis re-examined previously published TCR beta repertoires from over 500 donors and added high-resolution HLA genotyping to investigate patterns of TCR occurrence. In the later analysis, no new phenotypic data were used to find candidate immune exposures; instead, reliance was placed on TCR beta sequences and their occurrence across donors. To decide whether each TCR beta V gene segment behaved as functional or pseudogenic, an earlier analysis of 587 of the donors relied on high-throughput TCR beta sequencing. Donor age, sex, ethnicity and CMV serostatus were compiled alongside the repertoire data. Genome-wide SNP genotypes for about 65% of the roughly 670 donors were used in a later genetic analysis, which treated that subset as a discovery cohort. Every repertoire in the discovery cohort had been generated on one and the same sequencing platform. Both class I and class II loci were covered by HLA typing, at four-digit resolution. Typing coverage differed by locus: A, B, C, DRB1 and DQB1 were typed in about 629-640 donors, DQA1 in approximately 520, DPA1 in roughly 590, and DPB1 in 400 to 490. Four or five DR-DQ haplotypes were handled as single units for association and clustering because linkage in the cohort was strong. Among around 400 genotyped donors of the cohort, an average of approximately 230,000 unique TCR beta nucleotide sequences were sequenced per donor, approximately 20% of them non-productive.

As to this clone: Its binding antigen is unknown. No quality values exist for individual bases; no much larger clone is one base distant.

On the study overall, not on this receptor specifically: Because some donors lacked HLA typing at each locus, the association tests relied only on the typed subset. An earlier analysis of 587 of the donors showed that most TCR beta V segments appeared in productive rearrangements either about 87% or about 30% of the time, which broadly matched IMGT annotations. A further reported finding was that TCR beta sequences accurately predicted the HLA-A and HLA-B alleles for most subjects in the first cohort. It was suggested by the authors that the approach could potentially be generalized to other disease states and immunological phenotypes. Strong co-occurrence of HLA alleles, especially DR and DQ, made assigning TCR associations to individual alleles difficult. Most TCR sequences were seen in very few donors, while some public TCRs were found in many individuals. Linkage disequilibrium might explain the correlated functional status among segregating V segments, but an unknown experimental factor could not be ruled out. Because counts were too low, more than 15 rarely observed V segments, including chromosome 9 orphons, were excluded from the earlier analysis of around 590 of the donors. A cluster of highly shared sequence variants was judged likely to be a technical artifact of the sequencing pipeline. In a later genetic analysis, fewer N-insertions in productive TCRs were reported among donors in an Asian-associated ancestry cluster than the 666-donor mean. V-gene and J-gene trimming of TCR beta chains was associated with a missense DCLRE1C variant in a later genetic analysis, and the association was replicated in an independent cohort. A later analysis associated 16,951 TCR beta sequences with specific HLA alleles at a false discovery rate of 0.05. In both the original and validation cohorts, the classifier was reported to diagnose cytomegalovirus status with high specificity and sensitivity. According to a later analysis, most CMV-associated TCR beta chains appeared to be HLA-restricted, and the HLA associations seemed to be driven largely by CMV exposure. Presence/absence analyses assumed roughly uniform sequencing depth across donors, an assumption that may not hold. In vitro tests confirmed that a few of the cytomegalovirus-associated TCR beta chains recognize cytomegalovirus antigens. In a later analysis, the rate of TCR association differed among HLA loci, with DRB1 alleles having the most associated TCRs and HLA-C alleles having the fewest. A total of fewer than 200 TCR beta chains were listed by the study as associated with cytomegalovirus. In a later analysis, several top co-occurrence clusters were reported to appear linked to parvovirus B19, influenza, CMV and Epstein-Barr virus. The only immune exposure information available for the cohort was CMV serostatus. Some IMGT-functional V segments, including TRBV6-2 and TRBV6-3, could not be told apart with the 87-base-pair reads, so those segments were excluded. In a later analysis, HLA-associated TCR beta chains were found to be more clonally expanded and to have lower generation probabilities than equally common non-associated chains. In this cohort, only TCR beta chains were sequenced, and detectable features were limited by the absence of alpha or paired-chain data.

The cohort was made up of approximately 670 healthy bone marrow donors. At the time of sampling, every cohort member was nominally healthy, though immune exposures that went unrecorded were likely present. The donor was CMV seropositive and belonged to the group of over 250 seropositive cohort members. A peripheral blood sample was provided by each donor, and peripheral blood mononuclear cells were used for TCR beta sequencing. The Qiagen DNeasy Blood Extraction Kit was used to extract genomic DNA from the blood cell samples. The library was built by means of the immunoSEQ multiplex PCR assay. The multiplex PCR relied on a mix of 60 forward primers for TCR Vbeta segments and 13 reverse primers for TCR Jbeta segments. Amplification of the CDR3 region of rearranged TCR beta genes was performed with a multiplex PCR assay on genomic DNA. On the Illumina HiSeq System, the amplified TCR beta libraries were sequenced as 87-base-pair reads. In the paper's pipeline: In a later analysis, tens of millions of unique TCR beta chains were counted across the 650 to 700 repertoires, and around 10 million of these chains were shared by at least two donors. A nearest-neighbor algorithm error-corrected the raw reads and collapsed the reads into unique sequences, merging closely related sequences to remove PCR and sequencing errors. CDR3 sequences were aligned to IMGT reference sequences to assign V, D and J gene segments. For a sequence to be retained, a match of at least six nucleotides was required to both a V gene segment and a J gene segment. A rearrangement counted as productive if the CDR3 had no stop codons and remained in frame with V and J, and every other rearrangement counted as non-productive. CDR3 was defined according to IMGT convention as the region running from the second conserved V-encoded cysteine to the conserved J-encoded phenylalanine. The earlier analysis of some 600 of the donors excluded sequences that lacked an unambiguous match to a single V gene segment. An earlier analysis of approximately 590 of the donors classified V segments as functional when productive rearrangements were above 56.7% and as segregating when the standard deviation between donors was above 5%. A statistical classification framework was built for diagnosing cytomegalovirus status from the catalog of TCR beta chain sequences. In a later analysis, TCR nucleotide sequences were compared against IMGT/GENE-DB human TR gene sequences so that V and J genes could be assigned. Using the TCRdist pipeline, a later analysis assigned CDR3 sequences along with most-parsimonious VDJ recombination scenarios. In a later analysis, every TCR beta chain was defined by the combination of its CDR3 amino acid sequence and its V-gene family, and reads without a unique V-gene family were dropped. In a later analysis, a few hundred highly shared, low-generation-probability nucleotide sequences were removed to address suspected cross-contamination and a sequencing artifact. A later analysis calculated a clonal expansion index for each public chain from normalized within-repertoire ranks of inferred template counts. Generation probabilities in a later analysis came from a VDJ recombination model fitted to out-of-frame rearrangements, and those results were checked against IGoR. In a later analysis, TCR-TCR, TCR-HLA and TCR-CMV co-occurrence was scored with hypergeometric tests, and a repertoire-size bias correction was applied to TCR pairs. To estimate false discovery rates, a later analysis permuted the HLA or CMV assignments 20 times. In a later analysis, co-occurring TCRs were grouped using DBSCAN, and TCRdist sequence similarity was added for clustering within HLA-allele-positive subsets. Repertoires with fewer than 30,000 or more than 120,000 public chains, plus five repertoires with anomalous nucleotide sharing, were excluded from co-occurrence clustering. TCRdb stores this immuneACCESS table with in-frame sequences only. Part of the clones is absent; in the studies checked, under half of the shortfall reflects unresolved V genes, and no reason is known for the rest. That table gives V, J and clone size, and the DNA gave D and trimming. This sample lists tens of thousands of clones; about 78% were detected once. Of the sample, 12% falls within the top ten clones.

V is clipped by 5 bases and J by 0 bases, and the sequence between their germline boundaries is 10 bases long. Based on the germline V gene (reference sequence), the CDR1 and CDR2 sequences are LNHDA and SQIVND. The CDR3 measures 15 amino acids from cysteine to phenylalanine. The CDR3 DNA has 45 bases and is translated from base 1. Sequenced material: PBMCs. This clonotype was obtained from a woman between 35 and 50 years old in good health and CMV-seropositive. The rearrangement joined TRBV19 to TRBJ1-4, and perhaps TRBD1 as D gene, on 6 matching bases. In nucleotides, the sequence is TGTGCCAGTAGTCTCAACAGGGCAACTAATGAAAAACTGTTTTTT. Translated, this is CASSLNRATNEKLFF.